This T cell receptor (beta chain) was sequenced during a study of shared clonotypes between healthy human individuals. Turning to the study itself: Used for every donor were three CD4 naive, three CD4 memory, two CD8 naive and one CD8 memory plate.

With 6 bases clipped from V and 15 bases from J, the junction kept 6 bases outside the gene matches. From germline, CDR1 is SGHTA and CDR2 FQGTGA. The CDR3 has 11 residues. As handled by the study authors: ImmunoSEQ sequences covered only the junction and lacked quality scores; filtering therefore differed. Libraries were prepared by immunoSEQ multiplex PCR; TCRdb keeps only in-frame clonotypes and omits some of them. V, J and clone size reflect that table, while D and trimming were determined from the DNA. The table includes over 800,000 clones, 80% to 95% detected once. As concerns this clone: Its antigen remains unknown.

Terminally differentiated effector memory CD45RA+ cells were excluded by CCR7 positive selection of CD45RO-negative cells. General study points: Richness estimates generally favored naive over memory subsets.

This TCR was recovered from a man aged 30 to 39 in good health. The sequenced sample was naive CD8+ T cells sorted from blood. The J gene is TRBJ2-1, the V gene TRBV7-3, with 9 bases identical to TRBD2. DNA of the CDR3: TGTGCCAGCAGGTCCGGGACTAGCCTGTTCTTC. This translates into CASRSGTSLFF.